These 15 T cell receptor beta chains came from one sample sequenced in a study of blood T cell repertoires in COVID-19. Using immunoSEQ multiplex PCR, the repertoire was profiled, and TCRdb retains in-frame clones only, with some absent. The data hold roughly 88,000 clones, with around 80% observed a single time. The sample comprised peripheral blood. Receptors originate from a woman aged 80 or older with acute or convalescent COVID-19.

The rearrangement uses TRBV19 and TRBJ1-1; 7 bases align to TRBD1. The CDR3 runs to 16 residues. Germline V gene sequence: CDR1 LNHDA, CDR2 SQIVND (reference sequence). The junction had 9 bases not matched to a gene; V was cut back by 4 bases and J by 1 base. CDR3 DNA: TGTGCCAGTAGTAACGTCTGGGCAGGGGGGAACACTGAAGCTTTCTTT. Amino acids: CASSNVWAGGNTEAFF.

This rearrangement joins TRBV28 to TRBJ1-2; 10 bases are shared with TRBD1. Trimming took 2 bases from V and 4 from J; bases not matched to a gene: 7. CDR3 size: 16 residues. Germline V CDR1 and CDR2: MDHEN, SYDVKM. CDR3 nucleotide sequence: TGTGCCAGCAGTTTACTCGGACAGGGGGTGGCCTATGGCTACACCTTC. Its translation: CASSLLGQGVAYGYTF.

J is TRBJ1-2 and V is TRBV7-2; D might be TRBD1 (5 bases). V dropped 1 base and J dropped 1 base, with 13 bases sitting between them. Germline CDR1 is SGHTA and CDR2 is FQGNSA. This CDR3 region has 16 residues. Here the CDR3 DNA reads TGTGCCAGCAGCTTAGGGGGCTCTTGGAGTAACTATGGCTACACCTTC. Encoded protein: CASSLGGSWSNYGYTF.

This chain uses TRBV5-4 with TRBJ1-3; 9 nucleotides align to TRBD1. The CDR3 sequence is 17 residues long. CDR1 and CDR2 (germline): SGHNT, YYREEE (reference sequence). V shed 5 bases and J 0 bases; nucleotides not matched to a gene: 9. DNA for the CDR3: TGTGCCAGCAGTAATGGACAGGGGCAGAACTCTGGAAACACCATATATTTT. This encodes CASSNGQGQNSGNTIYF. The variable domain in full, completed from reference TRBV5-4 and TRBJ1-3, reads ETGVTQSPTHLIKTRGQQVTLRCSSQSGHNTVSWYQQALGQGPQFIFQYYREEENGRGNFPPRFSGLQFPNYSSELNVNALELDDSALYLCASSNGQGQNSGNTIYFGEGSWLTVV.

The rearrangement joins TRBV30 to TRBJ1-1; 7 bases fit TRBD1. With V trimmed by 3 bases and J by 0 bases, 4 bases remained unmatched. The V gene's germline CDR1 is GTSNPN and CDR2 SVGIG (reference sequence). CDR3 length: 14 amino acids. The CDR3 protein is CAWSKGAMNTEAFF. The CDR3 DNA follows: TGTGCCTGGAGCAAGGGGGCCATGAACACTGAAGCTTTCTTT. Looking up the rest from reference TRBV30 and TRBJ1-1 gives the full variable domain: SQTIHQWPATLVQPVGSPLSLECTVEGTSNPNLYWYRQAAGRGLQLLFYSVGIGQISSEVPQNLSASRPQDRQFILSSKKLLLSDSGFYLCAWSKGAMNTEAFFGQGTRLTVV.

The CDR3 here is CASGRGEGNEKLFF. The CDR3 DNA is TGTGCCAGCGGCCGGGGAGAAGGGAATGAAAAACTGTTTTTT. The chain combines TRBV11-3 with TRBJ1-4; unclear D gene. With 8 bases removed from V and 5 bases from J, the gap between germline ends came to 15 bases. Germline CDR1 and CDR2: SGHNT and YENEEA. There are 14 residues in the CDR3.

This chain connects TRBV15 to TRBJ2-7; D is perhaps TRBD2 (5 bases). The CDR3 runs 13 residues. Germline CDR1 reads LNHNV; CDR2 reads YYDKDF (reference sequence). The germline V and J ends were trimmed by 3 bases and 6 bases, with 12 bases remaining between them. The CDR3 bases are TGTGCCACCAGCAGGGACGCGGGTGGCGAGCAGTACTTC. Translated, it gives CATSRDAGGEQYF.

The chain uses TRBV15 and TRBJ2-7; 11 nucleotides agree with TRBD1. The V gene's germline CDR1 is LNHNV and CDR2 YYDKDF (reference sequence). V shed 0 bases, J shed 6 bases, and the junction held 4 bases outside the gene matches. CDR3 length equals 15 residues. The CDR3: CATSRDRDRGTEQYF. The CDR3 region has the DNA TGTGCCACCAGCAGAGATCGGGACAGGGGGACCGAGCAGTACTTC.

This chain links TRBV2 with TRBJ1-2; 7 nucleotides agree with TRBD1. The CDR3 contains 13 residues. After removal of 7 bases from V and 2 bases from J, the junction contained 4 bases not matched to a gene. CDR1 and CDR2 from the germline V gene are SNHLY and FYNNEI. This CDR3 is CASKMGQNYGYTF. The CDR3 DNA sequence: TGTGCCAGCAAAATGGGACAGAACTATGGCTACACCTTC.

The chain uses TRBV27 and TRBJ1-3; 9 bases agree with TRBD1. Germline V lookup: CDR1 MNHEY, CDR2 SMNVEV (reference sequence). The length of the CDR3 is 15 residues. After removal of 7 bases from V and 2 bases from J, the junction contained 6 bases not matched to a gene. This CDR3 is CASTSWDRAGNTIYF. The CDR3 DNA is TGTGCCAGCACCTCCTGGGACAGGGCTGGAAACACCATATATTTT.

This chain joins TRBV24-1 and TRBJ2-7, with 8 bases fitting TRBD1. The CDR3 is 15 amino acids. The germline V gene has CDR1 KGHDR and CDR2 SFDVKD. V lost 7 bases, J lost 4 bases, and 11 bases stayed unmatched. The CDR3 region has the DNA TGTGCCACCAGCTTAGGGACAGGATCCGTTTACGAGCAGTACTTC. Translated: CATSLGTGSVYEQYF.

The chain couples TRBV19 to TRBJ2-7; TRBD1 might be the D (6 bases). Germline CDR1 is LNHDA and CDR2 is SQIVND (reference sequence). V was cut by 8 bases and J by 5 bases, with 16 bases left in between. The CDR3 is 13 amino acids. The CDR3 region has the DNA TGTGCCAGTTCCCCCTGGGGGCAAGACGAGCAGTACTTC. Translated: CASSPWGQDEQYF.

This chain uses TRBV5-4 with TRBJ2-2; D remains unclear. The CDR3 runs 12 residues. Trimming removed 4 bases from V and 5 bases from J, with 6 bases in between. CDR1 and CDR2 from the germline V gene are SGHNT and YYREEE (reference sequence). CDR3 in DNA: TGTGCCAGCAGCCTTAATACCGGGGAGCTGTTTTTT. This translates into CASSLNTGELFF.

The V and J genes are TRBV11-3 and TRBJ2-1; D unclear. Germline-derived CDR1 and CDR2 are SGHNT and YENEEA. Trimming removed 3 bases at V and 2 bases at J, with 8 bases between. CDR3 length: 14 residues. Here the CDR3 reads CASSLSSTYNEQFF. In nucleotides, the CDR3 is TGTGCCAGCAGCTTGTCTAGTACCTACAATGAGCAGTTCTTC.

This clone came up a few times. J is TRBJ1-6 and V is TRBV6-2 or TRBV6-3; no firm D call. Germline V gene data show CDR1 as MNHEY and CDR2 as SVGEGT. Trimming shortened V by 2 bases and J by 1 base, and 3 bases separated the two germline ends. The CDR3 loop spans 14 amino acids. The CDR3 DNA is TGTGCCAGCAGTTACGAGTCCTATAATTCACCCCTCCACTTT. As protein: CASSYESYNSPLHF.